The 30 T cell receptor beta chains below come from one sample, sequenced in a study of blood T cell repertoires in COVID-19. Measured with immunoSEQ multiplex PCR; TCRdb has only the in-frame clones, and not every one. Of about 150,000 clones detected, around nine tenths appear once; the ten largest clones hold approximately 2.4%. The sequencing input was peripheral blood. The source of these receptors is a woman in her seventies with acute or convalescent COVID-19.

The CDR3 sequence: CASSFKANTGELFF. The DNA for the CDR3 is TGTGCCAGCAGCTTTAAAGCAAACACCGGGGAGCTGTTTTTT. The chain is built from TRBV7-9 and TRBJ2-2; no clear D. The CDR3 runs to 14 residues. Germline CDR1 is SEHNR and CDR2 is FQNEAQ (reference sequence). The germline V and J ends were trimmed by 3 bases and 2 bases, with 7 bases remaining between them.

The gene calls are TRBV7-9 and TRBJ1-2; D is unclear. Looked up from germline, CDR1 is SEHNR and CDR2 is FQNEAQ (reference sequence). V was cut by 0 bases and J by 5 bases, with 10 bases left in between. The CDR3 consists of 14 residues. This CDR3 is CASSLANSPYGYTF. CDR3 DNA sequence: TGTGCCAGCAGCTTAGCAAACAGCCCTTATGGCTACACCTTC.

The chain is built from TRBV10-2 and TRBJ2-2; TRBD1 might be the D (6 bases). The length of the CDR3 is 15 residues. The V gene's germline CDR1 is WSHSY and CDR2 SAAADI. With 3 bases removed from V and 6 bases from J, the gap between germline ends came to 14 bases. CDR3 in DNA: TGCGCCAGCAGTGAAACAGGGCGGTCGTCCGGGGAGCTGTTTTTT. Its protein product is CASSETGRSSGELFF.

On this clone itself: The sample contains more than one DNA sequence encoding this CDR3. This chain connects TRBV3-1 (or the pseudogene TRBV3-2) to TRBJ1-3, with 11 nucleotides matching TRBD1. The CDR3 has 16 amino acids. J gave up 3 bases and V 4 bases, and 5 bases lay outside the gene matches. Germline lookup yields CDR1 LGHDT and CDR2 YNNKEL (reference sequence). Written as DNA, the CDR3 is TGTGCCAGCAGCCCGAGGGACAGGGGGAGTGGAAACACCATATATTTT. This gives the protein CASSPRDRGSGNTIYF.

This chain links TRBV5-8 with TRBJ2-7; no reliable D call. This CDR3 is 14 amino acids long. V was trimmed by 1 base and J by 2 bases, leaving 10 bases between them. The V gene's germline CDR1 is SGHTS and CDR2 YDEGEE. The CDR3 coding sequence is TGTGCCAGCAGCTTGCATGGTCCAGCCTACGAGCAGTACTTC. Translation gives CASSLHGPAYEQYF.

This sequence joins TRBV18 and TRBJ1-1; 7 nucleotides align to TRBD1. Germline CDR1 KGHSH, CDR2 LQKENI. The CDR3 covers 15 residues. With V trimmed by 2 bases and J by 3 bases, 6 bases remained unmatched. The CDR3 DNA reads TGTGCCAGCTCACCAGTGACAGGGCCTTACACTGAAGCTTTCTTT. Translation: CASSPVTGPYTEAFF.

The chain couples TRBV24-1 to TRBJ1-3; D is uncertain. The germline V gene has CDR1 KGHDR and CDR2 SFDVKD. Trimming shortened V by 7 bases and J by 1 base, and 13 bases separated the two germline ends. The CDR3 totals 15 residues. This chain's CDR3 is CATRERDGSGNTIYF. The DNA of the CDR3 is TGTGCCACCAGAGAGCGGGATGGATCTGGAAACACCATATATTTT.

The CDR3 DNA reads as TGCGCCAGCAGCCCAACCCCAGGGGCAAATACTGAAGCTTTCTTT. Amino acid sequence: CASSPTPGANTEAFF. The chain uses TRBV5-1 and TRBJ1-1, with D perhaps TRBD1 (6 bases). V lost 4 bases and J 5 bases, leaving 18 bases between the germline ends. This CDR3 has 15 amino acids. Germline CDR1 SGHRS, CDR2 YFSETQ.

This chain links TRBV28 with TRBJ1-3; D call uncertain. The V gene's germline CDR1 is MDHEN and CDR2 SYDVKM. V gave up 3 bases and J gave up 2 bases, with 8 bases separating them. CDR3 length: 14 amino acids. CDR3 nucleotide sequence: TGTGCCAGCAGTTTGCCCGGGGCTGGAAACACCATATATTTT. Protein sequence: CASSLPGAGNTIYF.

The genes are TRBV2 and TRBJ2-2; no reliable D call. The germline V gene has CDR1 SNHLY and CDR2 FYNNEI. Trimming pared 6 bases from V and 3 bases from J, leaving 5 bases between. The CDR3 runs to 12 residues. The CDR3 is CASREYTGELFF. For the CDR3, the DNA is TGTGCCAGCAGAGAGTACACCGGGGAGCTGTTTTTT.

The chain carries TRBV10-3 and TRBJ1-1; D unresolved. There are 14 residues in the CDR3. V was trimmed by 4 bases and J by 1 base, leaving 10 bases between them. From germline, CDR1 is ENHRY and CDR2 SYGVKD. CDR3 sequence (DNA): TGTGCCATCAGTGGCTGGGCAGGGAACACTGAAGCTTTCTTT. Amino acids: CAISGWAGNTEAFF.

The CDR3 bases are TGCGCCAGCAGCTCGGGACAGGGAAGGAACACTGAAGCTTTCTTT. It codes for CASSSGQGRNTEAFF. This chain uses TRBV5-1 with TRBJ1-1; 9 nucleotides match TRBD1. The CDR3 is 15 residues long. V was pared by 3 bases and J by 1 base, with 4 bases of the junction left unmatched. The germline V gene has CDR1 SGHRS and CDR2 YFSETQ.

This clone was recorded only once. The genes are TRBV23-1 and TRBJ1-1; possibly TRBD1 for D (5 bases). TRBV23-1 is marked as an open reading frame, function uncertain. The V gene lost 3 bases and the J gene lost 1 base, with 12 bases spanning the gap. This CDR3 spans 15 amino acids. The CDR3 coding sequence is TGCGCCAGCAGTCACACAGGACGGACGAACACTGAAGCTTTCTTT. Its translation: CASSHTGRTNTEAFF.

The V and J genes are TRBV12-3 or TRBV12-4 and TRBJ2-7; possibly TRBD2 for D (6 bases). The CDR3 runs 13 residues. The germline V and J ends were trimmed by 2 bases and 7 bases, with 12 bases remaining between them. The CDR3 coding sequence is TGTGCCAGCAGTTTAAACGCACGGGGGGAGCAGTACTTC. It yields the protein CASSLNARGEQYF.

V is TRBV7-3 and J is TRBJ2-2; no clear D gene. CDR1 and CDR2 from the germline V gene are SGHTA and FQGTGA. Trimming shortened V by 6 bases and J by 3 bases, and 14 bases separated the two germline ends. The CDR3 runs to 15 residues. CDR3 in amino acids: CASRSAVTDTGELFF. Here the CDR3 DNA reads TGTGCCAGCAGATCTGCGGTGACGGACACCGGGGAGCTGTTTTTT.

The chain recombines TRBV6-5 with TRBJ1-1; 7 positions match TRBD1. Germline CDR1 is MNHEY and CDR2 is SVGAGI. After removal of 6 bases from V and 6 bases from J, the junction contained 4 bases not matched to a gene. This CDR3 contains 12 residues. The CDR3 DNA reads TGTGCCAGCAGGAGACAGGGAGCTGAAGCTTTCTTT. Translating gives CASRRQGAEAFF.

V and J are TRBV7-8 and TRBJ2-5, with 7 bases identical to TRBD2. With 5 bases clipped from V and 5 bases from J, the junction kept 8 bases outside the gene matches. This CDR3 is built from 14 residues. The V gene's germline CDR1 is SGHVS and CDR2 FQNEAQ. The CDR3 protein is CASSGPGGVETQYF. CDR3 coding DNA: TGTGCCAGCAGCGGGCCTGGGGGGGTGGAGACCCAGTACTTC.

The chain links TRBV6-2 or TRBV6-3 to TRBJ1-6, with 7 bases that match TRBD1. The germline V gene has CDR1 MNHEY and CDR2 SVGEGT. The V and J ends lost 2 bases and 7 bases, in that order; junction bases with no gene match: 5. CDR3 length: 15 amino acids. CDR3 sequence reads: CASSYPDRANSPLHF. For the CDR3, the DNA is TGTGCCAGCAGTTACCCCGACAGGGCCAATTCACCCCTCCACTTT.

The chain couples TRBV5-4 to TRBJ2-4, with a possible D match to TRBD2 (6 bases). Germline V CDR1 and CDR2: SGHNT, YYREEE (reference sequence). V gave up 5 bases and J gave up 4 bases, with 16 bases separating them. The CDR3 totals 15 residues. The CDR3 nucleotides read TGTGCCAGCAGACTGGGACTGGGGCAAAAAAACATTCAGTACTTC. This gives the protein CASRLGLGQKNIQYF. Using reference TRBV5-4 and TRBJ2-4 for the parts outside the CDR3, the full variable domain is ETGVTQSPTHLIKTRGQQVTLRCSSQSGHNTVSWYQQALGQGPQFIFQYYREEENGRGNFPPRFSGLQFPNYSSELNVNALELDDSALYLCASRLGLGQKNIQYFGAGTRLSVL.

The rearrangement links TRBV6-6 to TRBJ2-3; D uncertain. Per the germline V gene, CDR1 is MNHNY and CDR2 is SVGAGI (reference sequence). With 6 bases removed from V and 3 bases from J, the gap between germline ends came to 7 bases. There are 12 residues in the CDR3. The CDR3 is CASRQTTDTQYF. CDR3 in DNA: TGTGCCAGCAGACAAACAACAGATACGCAGTATTTT.

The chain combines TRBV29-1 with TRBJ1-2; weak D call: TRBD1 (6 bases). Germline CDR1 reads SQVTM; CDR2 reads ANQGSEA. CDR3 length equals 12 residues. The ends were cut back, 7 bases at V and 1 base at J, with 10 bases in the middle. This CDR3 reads CSASRGNYGYTF. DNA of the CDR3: TGCAGCGCCTCCAGGGGTAACTATGGCTACACCTTC. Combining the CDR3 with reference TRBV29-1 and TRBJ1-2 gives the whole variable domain SAVISQKPSRDICQRGTSLTIQCQVDSQVTMMFWYRQQPGQSLTLIATANQGSEATYESGFVIDKFPISRPNLTFSTLTVSNMSPEDSSIYLCSASRGNYGYTFGSGTRLTVV.

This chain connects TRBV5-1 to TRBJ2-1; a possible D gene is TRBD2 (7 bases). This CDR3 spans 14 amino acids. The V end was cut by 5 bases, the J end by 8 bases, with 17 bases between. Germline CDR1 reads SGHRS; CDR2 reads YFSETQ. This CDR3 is CASRVTAGADEQFF. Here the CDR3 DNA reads TGCGCCAGCAGGGTTACTGCGGGGGCCGATGAGCAGTTCTTC.

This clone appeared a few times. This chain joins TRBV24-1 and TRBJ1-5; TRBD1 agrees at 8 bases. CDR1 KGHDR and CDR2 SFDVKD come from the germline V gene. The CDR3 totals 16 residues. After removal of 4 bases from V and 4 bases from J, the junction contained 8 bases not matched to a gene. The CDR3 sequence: CATSESWTGWNQPQHF. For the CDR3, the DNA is TGTGCCACCAGTGAATCTTGGACAGGGTGGAATCAGCCCCAGCATTTT.

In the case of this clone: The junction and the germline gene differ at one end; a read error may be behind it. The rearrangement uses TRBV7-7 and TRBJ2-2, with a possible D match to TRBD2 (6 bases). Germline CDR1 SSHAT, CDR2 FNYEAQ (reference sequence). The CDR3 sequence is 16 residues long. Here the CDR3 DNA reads TGTGCTAGCAGCAAACTAGGAGGGAGAGGTGTCGGGGAGCTGTTTTTT. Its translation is CASSKLGGRGVGELFF.

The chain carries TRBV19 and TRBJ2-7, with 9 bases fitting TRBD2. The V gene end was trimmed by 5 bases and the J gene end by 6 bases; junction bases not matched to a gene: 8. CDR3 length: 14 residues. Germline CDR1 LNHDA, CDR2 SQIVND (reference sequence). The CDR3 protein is CASSGTSSPSEQYF. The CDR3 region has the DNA TGTGCCAGTAGTGGGACTAGCTCTCCCAGCGAGCAGTACTTC.

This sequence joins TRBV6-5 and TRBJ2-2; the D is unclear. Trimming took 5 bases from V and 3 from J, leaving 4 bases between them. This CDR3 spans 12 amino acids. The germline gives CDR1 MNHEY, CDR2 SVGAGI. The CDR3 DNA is TGTGCCAGCAGTCCATACACCGGGGAGCTGTTTTTT. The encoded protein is CASSPYTGELFF.

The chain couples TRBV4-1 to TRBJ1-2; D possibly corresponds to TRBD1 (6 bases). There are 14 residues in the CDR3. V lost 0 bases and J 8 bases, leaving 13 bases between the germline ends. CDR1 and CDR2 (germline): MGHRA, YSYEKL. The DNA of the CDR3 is TGCGCCAGCAGCCAAGACACAGGGCCCAGAGGCTACACCTTC. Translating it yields CASSQDTGPRGYTF.

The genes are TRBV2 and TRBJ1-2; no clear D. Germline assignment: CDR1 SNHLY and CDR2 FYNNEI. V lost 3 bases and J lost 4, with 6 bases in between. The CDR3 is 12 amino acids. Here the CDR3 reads CASSDQIYGYTF. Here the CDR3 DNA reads TGTGCCAGCAGTGACCAGATCTATGGCTACACCTTC.

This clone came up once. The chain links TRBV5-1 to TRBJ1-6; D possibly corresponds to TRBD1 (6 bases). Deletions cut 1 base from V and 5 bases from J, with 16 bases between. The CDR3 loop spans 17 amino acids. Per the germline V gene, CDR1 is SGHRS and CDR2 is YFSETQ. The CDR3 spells CASSLTQGSRDNSPLHF. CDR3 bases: TGCGCCAGCAGCTTGACTCAGGGGTCGCGGGATAATTCACCCCTCCACTTT.

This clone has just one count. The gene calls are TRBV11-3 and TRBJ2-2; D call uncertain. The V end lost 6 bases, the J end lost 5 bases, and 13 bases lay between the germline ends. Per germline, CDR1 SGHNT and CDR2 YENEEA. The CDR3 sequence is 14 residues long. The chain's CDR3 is CASRVALSTGELFF. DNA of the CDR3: TGTGCCAGCAGGGTAGCCCTCTCGACCGGGGAGCTGTTTTTT.